This TCR beta chain was retrieved from a study of PD-L1 blockade in urothelial cancer. Study-wide context: Chemotherapy regimens numbering 0 to 3 had been given to patients.

The repertoire was sequenced with immunoSEQ multiplex PCR; TCRdb's copy has only in-frame clones and lacks some. Of more than 40,000 clones listed, about 90% are singletons. The CDR3 has 16 amino acids. Germline values: CDR1 SEHNR, CDR2 FQNEAQ (reference sequence). V lost 1 base, J lost 3 bases, and 4 bases stayed unmatched. The chain uses TRBV7-9 and TRBJ2-1, with 9 nucleotides matching TRBD2. The specimen comprised PBMCs, sampled around atezolizumab (anti-PD-L1) treatment. The origin of this receptor is a man aged 55 to 69 with urothelial cancer. The CDR3 is CASSLEAGGFYNEQFF. The CDR3 nucleotides read TGTGCCAGCAGCTTAGAGGCGGGGGGGTTCTACAATGAGCAGTTCTTC.